Below are 11 T cell receptor beta chains sequenced from a single sample in a study of blood T cell repertoires in COVID-19. Some clones are missing from TCRdb's copy, which holds only in-frame ones; the method was immunoSEQ multiplex PCR. The data contain 200,000 to 250,000 clones, 83% of them singletons. The sequencing sample was made of PBMCs or T cells enriched from blood (not recorded which). These receptor sequences come from a woman between 50 and 59 years old who had been exposed to COVID-19.

The CDR3 nucleotides read TGTGCCAGCAGTGAAGGGCAGGGGTTGCGGGGCTACACCTTC. It codes for CASSEGQGLRGYTF. The chain links TRBV25-1 to TRBJ1-2; the D gene is possibly TRBD1 (6 bases). The CDR3 contains 14 residues. V lost 2 bases, J lost 8 bases, and 15 bases lay in between. The germline V gene encodes CDR1 MGHDK and CDR2 SYGVNS.

The gene calls are TRBV9 and TRBJ2-1, with TRBD1 matching 10 bases. Germline CDR1 is SGDLS and CDR2 is YYNGEE. V lost 0 bases and J lost 1; bases outside the gene matches: 7. CDR3 length equals 18 residues. The CDR3 loop is CASSVGTGGDSSYNEQFF. CDR3 DNA: TGTGCCAGCAGCGTAGGGACAGGGGGAGACAGTTCCTACAATGAGCAGTTCTTC. Together with reference TRBV9 and TRBJ2-1, the CDR3 gives the full variable domain: DSGVTQTPKHLITATGQRVTLRCSPRSGDLSVYWYQQSLDQGLQFLIQYYNGEERAKGNILERFSAQQFPDLHSELNLSSLELGDSALYFCASSVGTGGDSSYNEQFFGPGTRLTVL.

This clone appeared once. The V gene is TRBV7-9, the J gene TRBJ2-3; TRBD2 is a possible D gene (6 bases). Germline values: CDR1 SEHNR, CDR2 FQNEAQ (reference sequence). The CDR3 runs to 15 residues. V was cut by 2 bases and J by 8 bases, with 17 bases left in between. DNA of the CDR3: TGTGCCAGCAGCTTATGGGGCGGGGAGACGGGTACGCAGTATTTT. Translated: CASSLWGGETGTQYF.

This clone appeared a single time. J is TRBJ1-1 and V is TRBV29-1, with TRBD1 as a possible D gene (5 bases). Germline-derived CDR1 and CDR2 are SQVTM and ANQGSEA. Trimming took off 4 bases at V and 3 bases at J, with 12 bases between the two ends. This CDR3 contains 13 residues. The CDR3, as DNA: TGCAGCGTTGGGTCGGGGGGTCACACTGAAGCTTTCTTT. Translating gives CSVGSGGHTEAFF.

The DNA of the CDR3 is TGTGCCACCAGTGATTTGACTCCAGGGGTCGGGAACACCGGGGAGCTGTTTTTT. Its translation: CATSDLTPGVGNTGELFF. V gene TRBV24-1 combines with J gene TRBJ2-2; D is perhaps TRBD1 (6 bases). V gave up 0 bases and J gave up 1 base, with 14 bases separating them. CDR1 is KGHDR and CDR2 is SFDVKD in the germline V gene. CDR3 length equals 18 residues.

The rearrangement links TRBV7-6 to TRBJ2-3; D unresolved. The germline V gene has CDR1 SGHVS and CDR2 FNYEAQ. CDR3 length: 14 amino acids. The V and J ends lost 7 bases and 1 base respectively, with 12 bases between them. In nucleotides, the CDR3 is TGTGCCAGCACCCCCCTCCGAGGCACAGATACGCAGTATTTT. This sequence encodes CASTPLRGTDTQYF.

The CDR3: CASSLLGNPGHGVAQHF. CDR3 in DNA: TGTGCCAGCAGTTTATTAGGCAACCCGGGACACGGAGTCGCCCAGCATTTT. The rearrangement uses TRBV27 and TRBJ1-5, with D perhaps TRBD1 (6 bases). V shed 1 base and J shed 11 bases, with 24 bases lying between them. The germline V gene encodes CDR1 MNHEY and CDR2 SMNVEV (reference sequence). The CDR3 is made up of 17 amino acids.

This clone was recorded once. Other nucleotide sequences from this sample produce the same CDR3. The rearrangement links TRBV19 to TRBJ2-7; 7 bases align to TRBD1. The CDR3 consists of 14 residues. Germline assignment: CDR1 LNHDA and CDR2 SQIVND (reference sequence). V was pared by 5 bases and J by 0 bases, with 4 bases of the junction left unmatched. Here the CDR3 reads CASSSTGDSYEQYF. The CDR3 region has the DNA TGTGCCAGTAGTTCAACAGGGGACTCCTACGAGCAGTACTTC.

V gene TRBV6-4 combines with J gene TRBJ2-7; the match to TRBD2 covers 12 bases. The CDR3 length is 16 residues. The germline V gene encodes CDR1 MRHNA and CDR2 SNTAGT. V lost 5 bases to trimming and J lost 7 bases; unmatched junction nucleotides: 12. The CDR3 loop is CASSYPGTSGSGEQYF. CDR3 nucleotides: TGTGCCAGCAGTTACCCCGGGACTAGCGGGTCGGGAGAGCAGTACTTC.

The chain carries TRBV2 and TRBJ1-1; D unclear. The CDR3 totals 14 residues. From germline, CDR1 is SNHLY and CDR2 FYNNEI. Trimming took off 4 bases at V and 2 bases at J, with 11 bases between the two ends. This chain's CDR3 is CASSATQANTEAFF. CDR3 sequence (DNA): TGTGCCAGCAGTGCAACGCAGGCAAACACTGAAGCTTTCTTT.

The rearrangement links TRBV18 to TRBJ1-2; D possibly corresponds to TRBD1 (5 bases). This CDR3 is built from 15 residues. Trimming left V 5 bases short and J 7 bases short, with 20 bases between. Germline assignment: CDR1 KGHSH and CDR2 LQKENI. In nucleotides, the CDR3 is TGTGCCAGCTCAATAACAGGTTACGAGGCTAGTGGCTACACCTTC. It translates to CASSITGYEASGYTF. Using reference TRBV18 and TRBJ1-2 for the parts outside the CDR3, the full variable domain is NAGVMQNPRHLVRRRGQEARLRCSPMKGHSHVYWYRQLPEEGLKFMVYLQKENIIDESGMPKERFSAEFPKEGPSILRIQQVVRGDSAAYFCASSITGYEASGYTFGSGTRLTVV.